This T cell receptor (beta chain) was retrieved from a study of Graves' ophthalmopathy and Graves' hyperthyroidism. This CDR3 comprises 12 residues. The V end lost 8 bases, the J end lost 6 bases, and 14 bases lay between the germline ends. Germline loops: CDR1 MNHEY, CDR2 SVGEGT. This clonotype was counted at least ten times. RNA served as the template for amplifying TCR beta CDR3 regions. In the first round, RT-PCR was carried out with HTBI primers, and a multiplex PCR formed the second round. MiXCR, run by TCRdb on the multiplex PCR reads, gives a single entry per CDR3 protein. This table holds approximately 330,000 distinct CDR3 sequences, around a sixth found once.

The source material was peripheral blood. This TCR came from an adult man with Graves' ophthalmopathy. V and J are TRBV6-2 or TRBV6-3 and TRBJ2-7; D call uncertain. The CDR3 bases are TGTGCCAGCGGTCGCAATAACGGCGAGCAGTACTTC. Translation gives CASGRNNGEQYF.